This entry lists 21 T cell receptor beta chains sequenced from one sample in a study of T cell responses to AZD1222 COVID-19 vaccine. Clones were read by immunoSEQ multiplex PCR, and TCRdb kept only the in-frame ones, dropping some. The table includes 95,000 to 150,000 clones, about nine tenths detected once. The starting material was peripheral blood, obtained on day 0 of AZD1222 vaccination. These receptors originate from an adult in good health.

The chain recombines TRBV9 with TRBJ2-2; D possibly matches TRBD1 or TRBD2 (5 bases each). V was clipped by 0 bases and J by 5 bases, with 11 bases between them. The CDR3 covers 15 residues. Looked up from germline, CDR1 is SGDLS and CDR2 is YYNGEE. This CDR3 reads CASSVDFGGTGELFF. The CDR3 DNA follows: TGTGCCAGCAGCGTAGACTTTGGGGGTACCGGGGAGCTGTTTTTT.

The genes are TRBV2 and TRBJ1-1, with D possibly being TRBD1 (5 bases). Germline CDR1 reads SNHLY; CDR2 reads FYNNEI. V lost 7 bases and J 5 bases, leaving 11 bases between the germline ends. The CDR3 is 12 amino acids. CDR3 sequence (DNA): TGTGCCAGCACCACCGGGGGTACTGAAGCTTTCTTT. It encodes CASTTGGTEAFF.

J is TRBJ2-4 and V is TRBV29-1, with D possibly called TRBD1 or TRBD2 (5 bases each). The CDR3 runs 12 residues. In germline, CDR1 is SQVTM, CDR2 ANQGSEA. V shed 0 bases and J shed 9 bases, with 9 bases lying between them. CDR3 DNA: TGCAGCGTTGAAGAGGGGACGAGCATTCAGTACTTC. It encodes CSVEEGTSIQYF.

J is TRBJ1-4 and V is TRBV18; TRBD1 might be the D (5 bases). The length of the CDR3 is 13 residues. Trimming pared 6 bases from V and 6 bases from J, leaving 11 bases between. Germline loops: CDR1 KGHSH, CDR2 LQKENI. CDR3: CASSRGLDEKLFF. The DNA of the CDR3 is TGTGCCAGCTCGAGGGGACTGGATGAAAAACTGTTTTTT. The full variable domain, in which reference TRBV18 and TRBJ1-4 provide the parts outside the CDR3, is NAGVMQNPRHLVRRRGQEARLRCSPMKGHSHVYWYRQLPEEGLKFMVYLQKENIIDESGMPKERFSAEFPKEGPSILRIQQVVRGDSAAYFCASSRGLDEKLFFGSGTQLSVL.

The chain uses TRBV5-1 and TRBJ2-1, with D possibly being TRBD2 (6 bases). The germline V gene encodes CDR1 SGHRS and CDR2 YFSETQ. Trimming cost V 1 base and J 7 bases, with 21 bases left between them. The CDR3 consists of 17 residues. DNA of the CDR3: TGCGCCAGCAGCTTGACCTCTAGCGCCCGGTGGGCAAATGAGCAGTTCTTC. It translates to CASSLTSSARWANEQFF.

This rearrangement joins TRBV12-5 to TRBJ2-2; TRBD2 matches 12 bases. Per germline, CDR1 LGHNT and CDR2 FRNRAP. The CDR3 is 18 amino acids. With V trimmed by 7 bases and J by 0 bases, 9 bases remained unmatched. The CDR3 DNA is TGTGCTAGTGCCCCAACTAGCGGGAGGCCCACGAACACCGGGGAGCTGTTTTTT. Its protein product is CASAPTSGRPTNTGELFF.

The chain combines TRBV28 with TRBJ2-2; D possibly corresponds to TRBD1 (6 bases). CDR1 is MDHEN and CDR2 is SYDVKM in the germline V gene. The CDR3 has 16 residues. Trimming took off 0 bases at V and 7 bases at J, with 15 bases between the two ends. The CDR3 sequence is CASSLWGSGVHGELFF. DNA for the CDR3: TGTGCCAGCAGTTTATGGGGGTCAGGGGTTCACGGGGAGCTGTTTTTT.

The gene calls are TRBV7-8 and TRBJ2-1, with D hard to call. Trimming pared 0 bases from V and 0 bases from J, leaving 12 bases between. The CDR3 has 17 residues. Germline V CDR1 and CDR2: SGHVS, FQNEAQ. The CDR3 DNA follows: TGTGCCAGCAGCTTAGCAGTACAACAGAGCTCCTACAATGAGCAGTTCTTC. Amino acid sequence: CASSLAVQQSSYNEQFF.

The J gene is TRBJ2-1, the V gene TRBV4-3, with 8 bases identical to TRBD2. The germline V gene has CDR1 LGHNA and CDR2 YSLEER. The CDR3 sequence is 16 residues long. V dropped 3 bases and J dropped 6; count of bases not matched to a gene: 10. The CDR3 nucleotides are TGCGCCAGCAGCCAGAGAATAGCGGGGAGGGGCAATGAGCAGTTCTTC. This encodes CASSQRIAGRGNEQFF.

The CDR3 bases are TGTGCCAGCCTTTTCGACAGGGATCAGCCCCAGCATTTT. Translated, it gives CASLFDRDQPQHF. This chain connects TRBV2 to TRBJ1-5, with 7 bases fitting TRBD1. Germline V gene sequence: CDR1 SNHLY, CDR2 FYNNEI. The junction had 6 bases not matched to a gene; V was cut back by 8 bases and J by 5 bases. The CDR3 consists of 13 residues. The variable domain in full, with the rest retrieved from reference TRBV2 and TRBJ1-5, is EPEVTQTPSHQVTQMGQEVILRCVPISNHLYFYWYRQILGQKVEFLVSFYNNEISEKSEIFDDQFSVERPDGSNFTLKIRSTKLEDSAMYFCASLFDRDQPQHFGDGTRLSIL.

V gene TRBV11-2 combines with J gene TRBJ2-7; no clear D gene. This CDR3 spans 15 amino acids. Germline V CDR1 and CDR2: SGHAT, FQNNGV. V lost 5 bases and J 0 bases, leaving 14 bases between the germline ends. CDR3 sequence: CASSRAAVSSYEQYF. The CDR3 coding sequence is TGTGCCAGCAGCAGGGCGGCAGTAAGCTCCTACGAGCAGTACTTC.

V is TRBV5-1 and J is TRBJ1-4; D ambiguous. CDR3 length equals 14 residues. V was clipped by 4 bases and J by 8 bases, with 15 bases between them. The germline V gene has CDR1 SGHRS and CDR2 YFSETQ. CDR3 in amino acids: CASSHGFEGEKLFF. CDR3 nucleotides: TGCGCCAGCAGCCATGGCTTCGAAGGGGAAAAACTGTTTTTT.

This clone is a singleton in its sample. The CDR3 DNA follows: TGTGCCAGCAGCGTGGGACGCAACGAGTCACCCCTCCACTTT. Protein: CASSVGRNESPLHF. This chain connects TRBV6-5 to TRBJ1-6, with D tentatively TRBD1 (5 bases). The CDR3 consists of 14 residues. The germline gives CDR1 MNHEY, CDR2 SVGAGI. The germline V and J ends were trimmed by 6 bases and 10 bases, with 16 bases remaining between them.

For the CDR3, the DNA is TGTGCCAGCAGCGCAGAGAACGGGAGTCCCACCTACGAGCAGTACTTC. Its protein product is CASSAENGSPTYEQYF. The chain links TRBV9 to TRBJ2-7; possibly TRBD2 for D (6 bases). The germline V and J ends were trimmed by 3 bases and 2 bases, with 18 bases remaining between them. In germline, CDR1 is SGDLS, CDR2 YYNGEE. This CDR3 contains 16 residues.

The CDR3 coding sequence is TGTGCCAGCAGCTTGCGGGGAACATCCTCGGACCCCCAAGAGAGATCCTACGAGCAGTACTTC. As protein: CASSLRGTSSDPQERSYEQYF. This chain links TRBV13 with TRBJ2-7, with a tentative D call TRBD2 (6 bases). This CDR3 comprises 21 residues. Germline lookup yields CDR1 PRHDT and CDR2 FYEKMQ (reference sequence). The V end lost 3 bases, the J end lost 1 base, and 31 bases lay between the germline ends.

The CDR3 loop is CASSPGALRETQYF. The DNA for the CDR3 is TGTGCCAGTAGTCCGGGAGCCCTAAGGGAGACCCAGTACTTC. V usage is TRBV19 and J usage is TRBJ2-5; tentatively, D is TRBD2 (6 bases). The V end lost 5 bases, the J end lost 5 bases, and 15 bases lay between the germline ends. Germline loops: CDR1 LNHDA, CDR2 SQIVND (reference sequence). The CDR3 length is 14 residues.

This chain links TRBV5-6 with TRBJ2-5; 9 bases agree with TRBD1. This CDR3 contains 15 residues. The ends lost 5 bases at V and 5 bases at J; junction bases unmatched: 10. CDR1 and CDR2 from the germline V gene are SGHDT and YYEEEE. In DNA form, the CDR3 reads TGTGCCAGCAGTTTTACAGGGGGCTCGGGTGAGACCCAGTACTTC. Translated, it gives CASSFTGGSGETQYF.

This clone was found a few times. The chain employs TRBV5-1 and TRBJ2-2; the match to TRBD1 covers 8 bases. The CDR3 consists of 15 residues. Germline lookup yields CDR1 SGHRS and CDR2 YFSETQ. The V segment lost 5 bases and the J segment 3 bases; nucleotides outside the gene matches: 6. CDR3 coding DNA: TGCGCCAGCAGACGGCAGGGGGCGGACACCGGGGAGCTGTTTTTT. Protein: CASRRQGADTGELFF. Using reference TRBV5-1 and TRBJ2-2 for the parts outside the CDR3, the full variable domain is KAGVTQTPRYLIKTRGQQVTLSCSPISGHRSVSWYQQTPGQGLQFLFEYFSETQRNKGNFPGRFSGRQFSNSRSEMNVSTLELGDSALYLCASRRQGADTGELFFGEGSRLTVL.

The V and J genes are TRBV5-1 and TRBJ1-4; D might be TRBD1 (5 bases). CDR1 and CDR2 from the germline V gene are SGHRS and YFSETQ. The CDR3 totals 17 residues. The V gene lost 5 bases and the J gene lost 0 bases, with 17 bases spanning the gap. In nucleotides, the CDR3 is TGCGCCAGCAGGCCTGGGGGAGCCCCCTCAACTAATGAAAAACTGTTTTTT. It translates to CASRPGGAPSTNEKLFF.

Worth noting for this clone: Other nucleotide sequences in the sample specify the same CDR3. As DNA, the CDR3 is TGTGCCACCAGTGACCCGGGACAGGGACGAGAGACCCAGTACTTC. It encodes CATSDPGQGRETQYF. This chain joins TRBV24-1 and TRBJ2-5, with 9 bases lining up with TRBD1. Trimming at V came to 4 bases and at J to 4 bases, leaving 6 bases not matched to a gene. Germline CDR1 and CDR2: KGHDR and SFDVKD. CDR3 length: 15 residues.

The chain links TRBV7-2 to TRBJ2-7; weak D call: TRBD2 (5 bases). The CDR3 runs 13 residues. V gave up 6 bases and J gave up 0 bases, with 9 bases separating them. Germline loops: CDR1 SGHTA, CDR2 FQGNSA. The CDR3 nucleotides read TGTGCCAGCAGAAGCGGATACTCCTACGAGCAGTACTTC. Encoded protein: CASRSGYSYEQYF.